Presented here are 15 T cell receptor beta chains from one specimen sequenced in a study of blood T cell repertoires in COVID-19. The protocol was immunoSEQ multiplex PCR, while the TCRdb copy is restricted to in-frame clones and leaves out a portion. The table lists about 180,000 clones, approximately 84% of them singletons. The sequenced sample was PBMCs or T cells enriched from blood (not recorded which). These receptor sequences come from a woman aged 45-65 years who had recovered from COVID-19.

The chain couples TRBV19 to TRBJ2-3; D may be TRBD2 (5 bases). Trimming shortened V by 8 bases and J by 0 bases, and 18 bases separated the two germline ends. The germline V gene has CDR1 LNHDA and CDR2 SQIVND (reference sequence). The CDR3 consists of 16 residues. This chain's CDR3 is CASRKGEALSTDTQYF. The CDR3 DNA reads TGTGCCAGTCGGAAGGGAGAGGCCCTAAGCACAGATACGCAGTATTTT.

V and J are TRBV15 and TRBJ1-2, with D perhaps matching TRBD1 (6 bases). CDR3 length: 15 residues. Trimming stripped 1 base from V and 4 bases from J, with 13 bases between. Germline assignment: CDR1 LNHNV and CDR2 YYDKDF (reference sequence). The CDR3 DNA sequence: TGTGCCACCAGCAGAGTTCCTGGACAGATCTATGGCTACACCTTC. It translates to CATSRVPGQIYGYTF.

There are a few counts of this clone. The chain is built from TRBV7-8 and TRBJ1-4; D is uncertain. The germline V gene encodes CDR1 SGHVS and CDR2 FQNEAQ. Trimming stripped 1 base from V and 0 bases from J, with 12 bases between. CDR3 length: 17 residues. The CDR3 reads CASSLGQRFATNEKLFF. Written as DNA, the CDR3 is TGTGCCAGCAGCTTAGGCCAGCGATTTGCAACTAATGAAAAACTGTTTTTT.

This chain joins TRBV5-1 and TRBJ1-2; possibly TRBD1 for D (6 bases). With 0 bases removed from V and 7 bases from J, the gap between germline ends came to 13 bases. Germline CDR1 SGHRS, CDR2 YFSETQ. This CDR3 has 14 residues. The CDR3 nucleotides read TGCGCCAGCAGCTTGGAGGGGGGGACATTTGGCTACACCTTC. Its translation is CASSLEGGTFGYTF.

This clone appeared a few times. This sequence joins TRBV18 and TRBJ1-4; 11 bases are a match to TRBD1. This CDR3 has 17 residues. V was pared by 5 bases and J by 2 bases, with 7 bases of the junction left unmatched. Looked up from germline, CDR1 is KGHSH and CDR2 is LQKENI. The CDR3 coding sequence is TGTGCCAGCTCATGGACAGGGGGCGAAACCACTAATGAAAAACTGTTTTTT. Its protein product is CASSWTGGETTNEKLFF.

V and J are TRBV30 and TRBJ2-1, with D maybe TRBD2 (7 bases). CDR3 length equals 15 residues. Germline V lookup: CDR1 GTSNPN, CDR2 SVGIG (reference sequence). Trimming removed 4 bases at V and 0 bases at J, with 13 bases between. The DNA for the CDR3 is TGTGCCTGGAAAGGGGGGAGGGCCTCCTACAATGAGCAGTTCTTC. Protein sequence: CAWKGGRASYNEQFF.

This chain uses TRBV12-2 with TRBJ2-1; the D segment call TRBD1 is taken from the table without a DNA check. TRBV12-2 has pseudogene status. This CDR3 has 16 amino acids. The CDR3 region is CASRSHGAASYNEQFF. CDR3 DNA: TGTGCAAGTCGCTCCCATGGGGCGGCTTCCTACAATGAGCAGTTCTTC.

This chain links TRBV19 with TRBJ1-5; TRBD1 agrees at 9 bases. Germline CDR1 LNHDA, CDR2 SQIVND (reference sequence). V lost 5 bases and J lost 7; bases outside the gene matches: 9. The CDR3 totals 15 residues. In DNA, the CDR3 is TGTGCCAGTAGTTACTACAGGGGGCGCGGGCAGCCCCAGCATTTT. The encoded protein is CASSYYRGRGQPQHF.

This clone appeared a single time. The chain uses TRBV18 and TRBJ2-5, with D uncertain. Germline V CDR1 and CDR2: KGHSH, LQKENI. The CDR3 spans 13 residues. V shed 2 bases and J shed 2 bases, with 6 bases lying between them. The CDR3 region has the DNA TGTGCCAGCTCACCAGCTATACAAGAGACCCAGTACTTC. Its protein product is CASSPAIQETQYF.

The rearrangement uses TRBV24-1 and TRBJ2-3; D is unresolved. V was trimmed by 2 bases and J by 6 bases, leaving 14 bases between them. Germline CDR1 reads KGHDR; CDR2 reads SFDVKD. The CDR3 consists of 15 residues. CDR3 sequence (DNA): TGTGCCACCAGTGATTCACGCACAGATGGGGATACGCAGTATTTT. Protein: CATSDSRTDGDTQYF.

The V gene is TRBV19, the J gene TRBJ1-2, with TRBD1 identical over 9 bases. The V gene end was trimmed by 5 bases and the J gene end by 1 base; junction bases not matched to a gene: 5. Germline CDR1 and CDR2: LNHDA and SQIVND (reference sequence). The length of the CDR3 is 15 residues. The CDR3 spells CASSSQTGGNYGYTF. The CDR3 bases are TGTGCCAGTAGTTCACAGACAGGGGGTAACTATGGCTACACCTTC.

The V call is TRBV6-6, the J call TRBJ1-1; D is uncertain. Trimming removed 3 bases at V and 1 base at J, with 9 bases between. Germline V CDR1 and CDR2: MNHNY, SVGAGI (reference sequence). The CDR3 has 14 residues. CDR3 coding DNA: TGTGCCAGCAGTTATGTACAGTCGAACACTGAAGCTTTCTTT. This gives the protein CASSYVQSNTEAFF.

Written as DNA, the CDR3 is TGCAGCGCCGGGACTAGCGTGTACACCGGGGAGCTGTTTTTT. Its translation: CSAGTSVYTGELFF. The rearrangement links TRBV29-1 to TRBJ2-2, with 10 bases lining up with TRBD2. Germline V CDR1 and CDR2: SQVTM, ANQGSEA. CDR3 size: 14 residues. V lost 7 bases to trimming and J lost 3 bases; unmatched junction nucleotides: 5.

This sequence joins TRBV19 and TRBJ1-1; TRBD1 might be the D (6 bases). Trimming removed 3 bases from V and 1 base from J, with 9 bases in between. This CDR3 region has 14 residues. Per the germline V gene, CDR1 is LNHDA and CDR2 is SQIVND (reference sequence). The CDR3 loop is CASSMGAGNTEAFF. In DNA, the CDR3 is TGTGCCAGTAGTATGGGGGCAGGGAACACTGAAGCTTTCTTT.

CDR3 region: CASSSYLGHQNTEAFF. CDR3 coding DNA: TGTGCCAGCAGTTCTTACCTTGGACACCAGAACACTGAAGCTTTCTTT. The chain is built from TRBV6-5 and TRBJ1-1, with D tentatively TRBD1 (5 bases). Trimming cost V 4 bases and J 1 base, with 16 bases left between them. This CDR3 has 16 amino acids. Germline values: CDR1 MNHEY, CDR2 SVGAGI.